The 2 T cell receptor beta chains given below trace back to one sample, sequenced in a study of response to subunit inactivated influenza vaccine. Each CDR3 protein is one row after TCRdb ran MiXCR on the RT-PCR reads. Of fewer than 600,000 distinct CDR3 sequences listed, approximately 7.7% are singletons. Sequenced here: PBMCs from blood, sampled less than 25 months after vaccination. The receptors originated from a man aged 45-69 years who received an inactivated influenza vaccine.

Only a few counts were recorded for this clonotype. The chain's CDR3 is CASSFSGSGNEQFF. CDR3 sequence (DNA): TGTGCCAGCAGCTTTAGCGGGAGCGGCAATGAGCAGTTCTTC. The chain couples TRBV7-9 to TRBJ2-1; 9 bases are a match to TRBD2. The CDR3 has 14 residues. CDR1 and CDR2 (germline): SEHNR, FQNEAQ (reference sequence). V trimming: 3 bases; J trimming: 6 bases; junction bases outside the gene matches: 3.

CDR3 residues: CASSSLAGTQYF. The CDR3 DNA reads TGTGCCAGCAGTTCCCTCGCGGGGACGCAGTATTTT. The chain carries TRBV6-5 and TRBJ2-3, with D maybe TRBD2 (6 bases). The germline CDR1 and CDR2 sequences are MNHEY and SVGAGI. The V end lost 4 bases, the J end lost 9 bases, and 11 bases lay between the germline ends. The CDR3 consists of 12 residues.